These 23 T cell receptor beta chains share one sample of origin, sequenced in a study of T cell changes during pregnancy in multiple sclerosis. Some clones are missing from TCRdb's copy, which holds only in-frame ones; the method was immunoSEQ multiplex PCR. Here the sample spans about 55,000 clones, more than 80% being singletons. The material sequenced was CD4+ T cells from peripheral blood mononuclear cells, taken in the first trimester of pregnancy. Receptor source: a female donor with multiple sclerosis, enrolled in a pregnancy study.

This chain joins TRBV5-1 and TRBJ1-2, with 10 positions matching TRBD1. Losses at the gene ends were 3 bases for V and 4 bases for J; bases not matched to a gene: 6. The germline V gene encodes CDR1 SGHRS and CDR2 YFSETQ. The CDR3 runs 15 residues. CDR3 coding DNA: TGCGCCAGCAGCTGGGACAGGGGAAGGGGCTATGGCTACACCTTC. Translated: CASSWDRGRGYGYTF.

This chain joins TRBV11-1 and TRBJ2-7; a possible D gene is TRBD2 (7 bases). V dropped 5 bases and J dropped 2 bases, with 13 bases sitting between them. Per germline, CDR1 SGHAT and CDR2 FQDESV (reference sequence). CDR3 size: 14 residues. The CDR3 protein is CASSPPGGPYEQYF. The CDR3 coding sequence is TGTGCCAGCAGCCCCCCCGGGGGGCCCTACGAGCAGTACTTC.

This chain connects TRBV7-9 to TRBJ1-1; 7 bases map to TRBD1. Germline CDR1 reads SEHNR; CDR2 reads FQNEAQ (reference sequence). V shed 5 bases, J shed 0 bases, and the junction held 6 bases outside the gene matches. CDR3 length equals 15 residues. The CDR3 reads CASSPSGTVNTEAFF. CDR3 DNA sequence: TGTGCCAGCAGCCCCTCTGGGACAGTGAACACTGAAGCTTTCTTT.

The chain carries TRBV19 and TRBJ2-7; D is possibly TRBD1 (5 bases). CDR1 and CDR2 (germline): LNHDA, SQIVND (reference sequence). This CDR3 has 16 amino acids. V was clipped by 3 bases and J by 0 bases, with 15 bases between them. CDR3 amino acids: CASSIGAGFSSYEQYF. CDR3 DNA sequence: TGTGCCAGTAGTATTGGGGCAGGGTTTTCCTCCTACGAGCAGTACTTC.

This clone was seen only a few times. CDR3 DNA sequence: TGCGCCAGCAGCCAAGAATGGATCGGACAGACAGTCTCCTACGAGCAGTACTTC. This encodes CASSQEWIGQTVSYEQYF. The chain employs TRBV4-1 and TRBJ2-7; TRBD1 might be the D (6 bases). Germline V gene sequence: CDR1 MGHRA, CDR2 YSYEKL. The CDR3 is 18 amino acids. V shed 0 bases and J shed 0 bases, with 18 bases lying between them.

The chain couples TRBV5-1 to TRBJ2-1, with 9 bases lining up with TRBD2. The V and J ends lost 0 bases and 1 base, in that order; junction bases with no gene match: 2. CDR3 length: 16 residues. The germline V gene encodes CDR1 SGHRS and CDR2 YFSETQ. The CDR3 DNA reads TGCGCCAGCAGCTTGGTAGCGGGGGCTTCCTACAATGAGCAGTTCTTC. It yields the protein CASSLVAGASYNEQFF.

The rearrangement uses TRBV29-1 and TRBJ2-6; no definite D call. Germline CDR1 and CDR2: SQVTM and ANQGSEA. The CDR3 contains 14 residues. Trimming cost V 6 bases and J 0 bases, with 9 bases left between them. The CDR3 DNA reads TGCAGCGTCAGTGCAGGCTCTGGGGCCAACGTCCTGACTTTC. It encodes CSVSAGSGANVLTF.

The J gene is TRBJ2-7, the V gene TRBV15, with TRBD2 identical over 10 bases. Trimming cost V 6 bases and J 3 bases; bases outside gene matches: 14. Germline V gene data show CDR1 as LNHNV and CDR2 as YYDKDF (reference sequence). There are 17 residues in the CDR3. The CDR3, as DNA: TGTGCCACCAGTCACTCCCGGCTAGCGGGGGACCGCTACGAGCAGTACTTC. As protein: CATSHSRLAGDRYEQYF.

The chain recombines TRBV4-2 with TRBJ2-5; a possible D gene is TRBD1 (5 bases). The CDR3 is 14 residues long. Per germline, CDR1 LGHNA and CDR2 YNFKEQ. The V end lost 3 bases, the J end lost 1 base, and 9 bases lay between the germline ends. CDR3 nucleotide sequence: TGTGCCAGCAGCCAGAAGACAGTCCAAGAGACCCAGTACTTC. Protein product: CASSQKTVQETQYF.

The chain joins TRBV7-6 to TRBJ2-3, with a possible D match to TRBD2 (6 bases). V shed 5 bases and J shed 1 base, with 19 bases lying between them. Germline loops: CDR1 SGHVS, CDR2 FNYEAQ. The length of the CDR3 is 17 residues. The DNA of the CDR3 is TGTGCCAGCAGCAAAATCCCGACTAGTTTGGGCACAGATACGCAGTATTTT. Protein sequence: CASSKIPTSLGTDTQYF.

The V and J genes are TRBV5-4 and TRBJ2-3; D perhaps matches TRBD2 (7 bases). V was clipped by 4 bases and J by 5 bases, with 14 bases between them. The germline CDR1 and CDR2 sequences are SGHNT and YYREEE (reference sequence). This CDR3 has 14 amino acids. This CDR3 reads CASSPGEGGDTQYF. CDR3 coding DNA: TGTGCCAGCAGCCCAGGGGAGGGTGGAGATACGCAGTATTTT.

This chain connects TRBV5-4 to TRBJ1-1, with D hard to call. This CDR3 spans 15 amino acids. The germline V and J ends were trimmed by 2 bases and 2 bases, with 13 bases remaining between them. Per the germline V gene, CDR1 is SGHNT and CDR2 is YYREEE (reference sequence). CDR3 loop: CASSLARGQNTEAFF. For the CDR3, the DNA is TGTGCCAGCAGCTTAGCGAGAGGCCAAAACACTGAAGCTTTCTTT. Filled out from reference TRBV5-4 and TRBJ1-1, the complete variable domain reads ETGVTQSPTHLIKTRGQQVTLRCSSQSGHNTVSWYQQALGQGPQFIFQYYREEENGRGNFPPRFSGLQFPNYSSELNVNALELDDSALYLCASSLARGQNTEAFFGQGTRLTVV.

The chain has TRBV13 and TRBJ1-1; TRBD1 is a possible D gene (5 bases). This CDR3 contains 13 residues. Trimming removed 5 bases from V and 1 base from J, with 8 bases in between. Germline loops: CDR1 PRHDT, CDR2 FYEKMQ (reference sequence). DNA for the CDR3: TGTGCCAGCAGCAGGGACTGGAACACTGAAGCTTTCTTT. Translation: CASSRDWNTEAFF.

The rearrangement links TRBV21-1 to TRBJ1-5. TRBV21-1 is a listed pseudogene. The CDR3 is made up of 13 amino acids. CDR3 amino acids: CASSKDGNQPQHF. As DNA, the CDR3 is TGTGCCAGCAGCAAAGACGGGAATCAGCCCCAGCATTTT.

This chain links TRBV20-1 with TRBJ2-7; tentatively, D is TRBD1 (7 bases). The CDR3 spans 11 residues. The V gene's germline CDR1 is DFQATT and CDR2 SNEGSKA (reference sequence). The CDR3 loop reads CSAGQPYEQYF. In DNA, the CDR3 is TGCAGCGCGGGACAGCCCTACGAGCAGTACTTC.

This clone was detected only once. The chain is built from TRBV5-6 and TRBJ2-7; D possibly corresponds to TRBD1 (5 bases). There are 16 residues in the CDR3. Trimming removed 1 base at V and 0 bases at J, with 14 bases between. Germline CDR1 reads SGHDT; CDR2 reads YYEEEE. The CDR3 region has the DNA TGTGCCAGCAGCTTGTATGGCAGGGCATACTCCTACGAGCAGTACTTC. This sequence encodes CASSLYGRAYSYEQYF. The entire variable domain, with the rest obtained from reference TRBV5-6 and TRBJ2-7, is as follows: DAGVTQSPTHLIKTRGQQVTLRCSPKSGHDTVSWYQQALGQGPQFIFQYYEEEERQRGNFPDRFSGHQFPNYSSELNVNALLLGDSALYLCASSLYGRAYSYEQYFGPGTRLTVT.

This clone was observed once. The chain links TRBV30 to TRBJ2-2, with 11 bases fitting TRBD2. CDR1 and CDR2 from the germline V gene are GTSNPN and SVGIG (reference sequence). The CDR3 spans 15 residues. V shed 0 bases, J shed 3 bases, and the junction held 0 bases outside the gene matches. CDR3: CAWSVLAGDTGELFF. The CDR3 DNA is TGTGCCTGGAGTGTACTAGCGGGAGACACCGGGGAGCTGTTTTTT.

The genes are TRBV7-6 and TRBJ2-1; 12 bases are a match to TRBD2. The length of the CDR3 is 13 residues. Germline loops: CDR1 SGHVS, CDR2 FNYEAQ. V shed 6 bases and J 15 bases; nucleotides not matched to a gene: 9. The CDR3 DNA sequence: TGTGCCAGCAGTTTGACTAGCGGGGGCCCTCGGTTCTTC. Translation: CASSLTSGGPRFF. The full variable domain, rest sourced from reference TRBV7-6 and TRBJ2-1, is GAGVSQSPRYKVTKRGQDVALRCDPISGHVSLYWYRQALGQGPEFLTYFNYEAQQDKSGLPNDRFSAERPEGSISTLTIQRTEQRDSAMYRCASSLTSGGPRFFGPGTRLTVL.

The CDR3 region is CASSQGARAGVDVQFF. DNA for the CDR3: TGTGCCAGCAGCCAAGGGGCACGAGCGGGAGTTGATGTGCAGTTCTTC. The chain carries TRBV4-2 and TRBJ2-1, with 8 positions matching TRBD2. From germline, CDR1 is LGHNA and CDR2 YNFKEQ. CDR3 size: 16 residues. The J segment lost 12 bases and the V segment lost 1 base, leaving 14 bases of the junction unmatched.

This clone was detected only once. The chain links TRBV5-1 to TRBJ1-2; D remains unclear. Germline V gene lookup returns CDR1 SGHRS and CDR2 YFSETQ. Deletions cut 7 bases from V and 8 bases from J, with 21 bases between. This CDR3 has 14 residues. The CDR3 reads CASGEKVWKEGYTF. The CDR3, as DNA: TGCGCCAGCGGAGAGAAGGTCTGGAAAGAGGGCTACACCTTC.

The chain combines TRBV19 with TRBJ2-1; TRBD1 agrees at 7 bases. The CDR3 is 16 amino acids. The junction had 14 bases not matched to a gene; V was cut back by 5 bases and J by 7 bases. Germline CDR1 LNHDA, CDR2 SQIVND (reference sequence). Here the CDR3 DNA reads TGTGCCAGTAGTTTCAAGCCGGGACAGTTCGGAAATGAGCAGTTCTTC. Residues: CASSFKPGQFGNEQFF.

This sequence joins TRBV7-6 and TRBJ2-5, with 11 positions matching TRBD2. Per germline, CDR1 SGHVS and CDR2 FNYEAQ. CDR3 size: 15 residues. Trimming removed 5 bases from V and 6 bases from J; junction bases left unmatched: 8. This CDR3 is CASSKTSGAVKTQYF. The CDR3 DNA is TGTGCCAGCAGCAAGACTAGCGGGGCTGTGAAGACCCAGTACTTC.

This chain connects TRBV27 to TRBJ1-4; 11 positions agree with TRBD1. The junction had 12 bases not matched to a gene; V was cut back by 9 bases and J by 3 bases. The CDR3 spans 17 residues. Germline CDR1 is MNHEY and CDR2 is SMNVEV (reference sequence). This CDR3 reads CASRVLGQGEANEKLFF. The CDR3 region has the DNA TGTGCCAGTCGGGTTCTGGGACAGGGGGAAGCTAATGAAAAACTGTTTTTT.